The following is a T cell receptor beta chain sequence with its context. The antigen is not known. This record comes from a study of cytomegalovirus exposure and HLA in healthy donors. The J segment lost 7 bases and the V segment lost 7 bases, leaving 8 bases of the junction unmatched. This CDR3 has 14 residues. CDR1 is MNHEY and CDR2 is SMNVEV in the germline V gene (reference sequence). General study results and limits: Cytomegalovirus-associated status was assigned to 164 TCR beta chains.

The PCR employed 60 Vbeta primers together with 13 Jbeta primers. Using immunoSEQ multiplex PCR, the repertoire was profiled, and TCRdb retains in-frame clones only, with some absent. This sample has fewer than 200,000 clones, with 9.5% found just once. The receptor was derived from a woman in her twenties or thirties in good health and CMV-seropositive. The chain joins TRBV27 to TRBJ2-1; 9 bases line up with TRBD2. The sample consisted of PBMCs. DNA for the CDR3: TGTGCCAGCACCCCGGGACTAGCATTTAATGAGCAGTTCTTC. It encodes CASTPGLAFNEQFF.